The T cell receptor (beta chain) described here comes from a study of human T cells and chemical hapten exposure. On the study more broadly: Subjects had 2% DPC placed on roughly 2 cm by roughly 2 cm of upper inner arm skin for sensitization. The patient population, which was mostly female, had alopecia areata, totalis or universalis.

This clonotype has more than one count but fewer than ten. No antigen is known for it. Time point meaning: pre-sensitization, week 0. As for treatment: therapeutic diphenylcyclopropenone sensitization with weekly scalp DPC. Prior to application of each patch test, blood was drawn. TCRdb recomputed calls from the RACE reads with MiXCR, one row per CDR3 protein. The sample carries about 98,000 distinct CDR3 sequences, more than 10% recorded once. The CDR3 runs 15 residues. Trimming pared 0 bases from V and 1 base from J, leaving 9 bases between. Germline-derived CDR1 and CDR2 are WSHSY and SAAADI. Whole-study results and caveats: The formation of large CDR3 similarity clusters by expanded TCRs significantly exceeded that of controls.

This receptor was obtained from an older woman with alopecia areata. Some clones in this sample may be carry-over from other donors' samples. The rearrangement uses TRBV10-2 and TRBJ1-1; D remains unclear. Sample: whole blood, taken in connection with sensitization to the hapten diphenylcyclopropenone (DPC). The CDR3: CASSESRLQNTEAFF. Here the CDR3 DNA reads TGCGCCAGCAGTGAGTCGAGGCTCCAGAACACTGAAGCTTTCTTT.